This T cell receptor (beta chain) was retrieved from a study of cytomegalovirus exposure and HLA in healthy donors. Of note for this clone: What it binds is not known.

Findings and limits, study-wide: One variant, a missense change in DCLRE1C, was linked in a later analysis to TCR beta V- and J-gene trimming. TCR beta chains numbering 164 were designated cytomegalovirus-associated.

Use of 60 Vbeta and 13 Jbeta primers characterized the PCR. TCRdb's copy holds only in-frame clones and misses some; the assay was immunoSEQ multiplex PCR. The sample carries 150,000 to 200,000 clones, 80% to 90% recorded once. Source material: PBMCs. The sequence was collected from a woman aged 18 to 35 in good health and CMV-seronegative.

The CDR3 region has the DNA TGTGCCAGCGGAGGGGACCTCTCGCCTGAAGCTTTCTTT. Its protein is CASGGDLSPEAFF. The V call is TRBV9, the J call TRBJ1-1; a possible D gene is TRBD1 (5 bases). The CDR3 contains 13 residues. V was pared by 7 bases and J by 6 bases, with 16 bases between. The V gene's germline CDR1 is SGDLS and CDR2 YYNGEE. Combining the CDR3 with reference TRBV9 and TRBJ1-1 gives the whole variable domain DSGVTQTPKHLITATGQRVTLRCSPRSGDLSVYWYQQSLDQGLQFLIQYYNGEERAKGNILERFSAQQFPDLHSELNLSSLELGDSALYFCASGGDLSPEAFFGQGTRLTVV.